This T cell receptor beta chain derives from a study of T cell responses to AZD1222 COVID-19 vaccine. Findings and caveats of the study: CD4 TCRs covered the whole spike, strongest at regions 160-218 and 743-854.

Sequencing was performed with immunoSEQ multiplex PCR; in TCRdb, only in-frame clones are kept and a portion is missing. The sample has 60,000 to 100,000 clones; roughly nine tenths are singletons. Comments on this clone: Its target is not known.

Here the sequenced sample was peripheral blood, taken on day 0 of AZD1222 vaccination. This clonotype was obtained from an adult in good health.

The CDR3 loop is CASSFDTRNTGELFF. CDR3 bases: TGTGCCAGCAGCTTTGACACGAGGAACACCGGGGAGCTGTTTTTT. V usage is TRBV5-8 and J usage is TRBJ2-2; D not certain. V was clipped by 2 bases and J by 1 base, with 9 bases between them. Germline CDR1 SGHTS, CDR2 YDEGEE. The length of the CDR3 is 15 residues.